This passage covers 25 T cell receptor beta chains from one sample sequenced in a study of radiotherapy plus CTLA-4 blockade in lung cancer. Measured with immunoSEQ multiplex PCR; TCRdb has only the in-frame clones, and not every one. Here the sample spans roughly 75,000 clones, around 81% being singletons. Sample: peripheral blood, taken from a patient treated with radiotherapy plus ipilimumab. The receptor set was obtained from a human donor with non-small cell lung cancer whose response to radiotherapy plus ipilimumab could not be evaluated. Some clones in this sample may be carry-over from other donors' samples.

The V and J genes are TRBV7-2 and TRBJ2-5, with D tentatively TRBD2 (6 bases). The J call is doubtful: the DNA matches TRBJ2-7 better. The V gene's germline CDR1 is SGHTA and CDR2 FQGNSA. The CDR3 is 14 residues long. In nucleotides, the CDR3 is TGTGCCAGCAGCCCAAGGAGGGGCCGGTACGAGCAGTACTTC. Its protein is CASSPRRGRYEQYF.

V gene TRBV6-5 combines with J gene TRBJ1-2, with 8 bases identical to TRBD1. Trimming removed 8 bases from V and 7 bases from J; junction bases left unmatched: 6. CDR1 is MNHEY, CDR2 SVGAGI, per germline. This CDR3 has 12 residues. CDR3 amino acids: CASRTGLGGYTF. DNA for the CDR3: TGTGCCAGCCGGACAGGGCTTGGTGGCTACACCTTC.

This clone was seen a handful of times. The J gene is TRBJ2-1, the V gene TRBV10-3; D possibly corresponds to TRBD2 (5 bases). The germline CDR1 and CDR2 sequences are ENHRY and SYGVKD. The V gene lost 8 bases and the J gene lost 5 bases, with 7 bases spanning the gap. The CDR3 runs to 11 residues. The CDR3 coding sequence is TGTGCCATCTCCGGGAACAATGAGCAGTTCTTC. It translates to CAISGNNEQFF.

The genes are TRBV6-5 and TRBJ1-2; TRBD1 might be the D (5 bases). V was pared by 3 bases and J by 8 bases, with 22 bases between. The CDR3 spans 16 residues. Germline loops: CDR1 MNHEY, CDR2 SVGAGI. CDR3 sequence reads: CASSYDSGQGGRGYTF. CDR3 DNA: TGTGCCAGCAGTTATGACAGTGGGCAGGGCGGTCGAGGCTACACCTTC.

The V call is TRBV5-1, the J call TRBJ2-3, with 8 nucleotides matching TRBD1. Trimming cost V 0 bases and J 4 bases; bases outside gene matches: 7. The germline CDR1 and CDR2 sequences are SGHRS and YFSETQ. The CDR3 has 16 amino acids. The CDR3 DNA follows: TGCGCCAGCAGCTTGGCGGGCCAGGGGGCCGCAGATACGCAGTATTTT. As protein: CASSLAGQGAADTQYF.

The chain employs TRBV2 and TRBJ2-4; 8 bases line up with TRBD2. The CDR3 is made up of 15 amino acids. Germline trimming cut 1 base from V and 7 bases from J; bases unmatched to any gene: 6. Germline CDR1 reads SNHLY; CDR2 reads FYNNEI. The CDR3 DNA is TGTGCCAGCAGTGAAGTTCGGGGGGGGACGAACATTCAGTACTTC. This sequence encodes CASSEVRGGTNIQYF.

The V call is TRBV5-6, the J call TRBJ1-4, with D unclear. The V end lost 3 bases, the J end lost 4 bases, and 22 bases lay between the germline ends. CDR1 is SGHDT, CDR2 YYEEEE, per germline. The CDR3 spans 18 residues. The CDR3 reads CASSSLVRFDGLNEKLFF. The DNA of the CDR3 is TGTGCCAGCAGCTCCCTTGTACGTTTTGACGGACTTAATGAAAAACTGTTTTTT.

The genes are TRBV5-1 and TRBJ1-1; possible D gene TRBD1, 6 bases. CDR3 size: 15 residues. Trimming pared 3 bases from V and 4 bases from J, leaving 16 bases between. Germline loops: CDR1 SGHRS, CDR2 YFSETQ. The CDR3 nucleotides read TGCGCCAGCAGCTCGTACAGGGAGAGAAGCACTGAAGCTTTCTTT. Residues: CASSSYRERSTEAFF.

The chain combines TRBV6-5 with TRBJ1-1; 7 nucleotides line up with TRBD1. The CDR3 has 15 residues. CDR1 is MNHEY, CDR2 SVGAGI, per germline. The trim removed 4 bases at V and 1 base at J, leaving 6 bases unmatched. DNA of the CDR3: TGTGCCAGCAGTTTTAACCGGGACAGGAACACTGAAGCTTTCTTT. Translated: CASSFNRDRNTEAFF.

J is TRBJ1-3 and V is TRBV12-2; the table's D call, TRBD1, was not checked against the DNA. TRBV12-2 is a known pseudogene. There are 17 residues in the CDR3. The CDR3 spells CASRLQGQILSGNTIYF. The CDR3 coding sequence is TGTGCAAGTCGCTTACAGGGACAGATTCTCTCTGGAAACACCATATATTTT.

The V and J genes are TRBV11-2 and TRBJ2-2; TRBD1 matches at 12 bases. V shed 3 bases and J 5 bases; nucleotides not matched to a gene: 1. The CDR3 is 15 amino acids. Germline CDR1 reads SGHAT; CDR2 reads FQNNGV. The chain's CDR3 is CASSLGQGATGELFF. In DNA, the CDR3 is TGTGCCAGCAGCTTGGGACAGGGGGCAACCGGGGAGCTGTTTTTT.

The V gene is TRBV2, the J gene TRBJ1-5; D may be TRBD1 (6 bases). V lost 3 bases, J lost 2 bases, and 17 bases lay in between. The germline gives CDR1 SNHLY, CDR2 FYNNEI. The CDR3 consists of 17 residues. Here the CDR3 reads CASSDLGGVVGNQPQHF. The DNA for the CDR3 is TGTGCCAGCAGTGACTTAGGGGGTGTAGTTGGCAATCAGCCCCAGCATTTT.

This clone was seen once. This chain links TRBV27 with TRBJ2-7; D is perhaps TRBD2 (6 bases). The CDR3 contains 17 residues. Trimming stripped 4 bases from V and 0 bases from J, with 19 bases between. CDR1 MNHEY and CDR2 SMNVEV come from the germline V gene (reference sequence). The chain's CDR3 is CASSSPSGAGLSYEQYF. CDR3 DNA sequence: TGTGCCAGCAGTTCGCCATCGGGAGCGGGCCTCTCCTACGAGCAGTACTTC.

The chain is built from TRBV19 and TRBJ2-5, with D possibly TRBD1 on 5 matching bases. This CDR3 region has 15 residues. Germline V gives CDR1 LNHDA, CDR2 SQIVND (reference sequence). Deletions cut 5 bases from V and 1 base from J, with 14 bases between. CDR3 residues: CASSPWGRVQETQYF. The CDR3 nucleotides are TGTGCCAGTAGTCCCTGGGGCAGAGTCCAAGAGACCCAGTACTTC.

In regard to this clone: The junction does not match germline at one end; this may be a read error. The rearrangement joins TRBV19 to TRBJ1-2, with 7 bases fitting TRBD1. The CDR3 loop spans 16 amino acids. From germline, CDR1 is LNHDA and CDR2 SQIVND (reference sequence). Here the CDR3 DNA reads TGTGCCAGTAGTACCGGACAGGCCCCTGGCGCTGAAGCTTCGCATTTC. Encoded protein: CASSTGQAPGAEASHF.

The genes are TRBV7-9 and TRBJ2-3; 10 nucleotides line up with TRBD2. V trimming: 3 bases; J trimming: 5 bases; junction bases outside the gene matches: 11. This CDR3 comprises 17 residues. CDR1 is SEHNR, CDR2 FQNEAQ, per germline (reference sequence). CDR3 amino acids: CASSFMPSGSHGDTQYF. The CDR3 DNA reads as TGTGCCAGCAGCTTCATGCCTAGCGGGAGCCATGGAGATACGCAGTATTTT.

The chain carries TRBV7-9 and TRBJ1-5; D call uncertain. V lost 1 base and J lost 9, with 10 bases in between. The CDR3 has 13 amino acids. Germline CDR1 SEHNR, CDR2 FQNEAQ (reference sequence). The CDR3 region has the DNA TGTGCCAGCAGCTTAGGAGATTCGGGGCCCCAGCATTTT. Amino acid sequence: CASSLGDSGPQHF.

This clone has just a few counts. The chain has TRBV14 and TRBJ2-3; D remains unclear. CDR3 length: 12 amino acids. Trimming shortened V by 1 base and J by 5 bases, and 4 bases separated the two germline ends. Germline CDR1 SGHDN, CDR2 FVKESK. The CDR3 bases are TGTGCCAGCAGCCAAGTTCTAGATACGCAGTATTTT. This gives the protein CASSQVLDTQYF.

The gene calls are TRBV6-6 and TRBJ2-2; tentatively, D is TRBD1 (5 bases). CDR1 and CDR2 (germline): MNHNY, SVGAGI (reference sequence). V lost 5 bases to trimming and J lost 6 bases, with 13 bases between them. CDR3 length: 14 amino acids. In nucleotides, the CDR3 is TGTGCCAGCAGTGCGCCCCAGGGTCCCGGGGAGCTGTTTTTT. Residues: CASSAPQGPGELFF.

V and J are TRBV18 and TRBJ1-6, with 8 bases fitting TRBD1. Germline CDR1 reads KGHSH; CDR2 reads LQKENI. The CDR3 runs 15 residues. The junction had 7 bases not matched to a gene; V was cut back by 2 bases and J by 10 bases. CDR3 coding DNA: TGTGCCAGCTCACCAGCGCCGGACAGGGCGTCACCCCTCCACTTT. It codes for CASSPAPDRASPLHF. Looking up the rest from reference TRBV18 and TRBJ1-6 gives the full variable domain: NAGVMQNPRHLVRRRGQEARLRCSPMKGHSHVYWYRQLPEEGLKFMVYLQKENIIDESGMPKERFSAEFPKEGPSILRIQQVVRGDSAAYFCASSPAPDRASPLHFGNGTRLTVT.

This clone was seen just once. V usage is TRBV15 and J usage is TRBJ2-5, with D tentatively TRBD2 (7 bases). V was cut by 0 bases and J by 5 bases, with 10 bases left in between. The CDR3 runs 14 residues. In germline, CDR1 is LNHNV, CDR2 YYDKDF (reference sequence). This CDR3 is CATSRDGRGETQYF. The CDR3 region has the DNA TGTGCCACCAGCAGAGATGGGAGGGGGGAGACCCAGTACTTC.

This clone was seen a few times. The chain links TRBV18 to TRBJ1-1; D remains unclear. V was trimmed by 2 bases and J by 5 bases, leaving 12 bases between them. Germline-derived CDR1 and CDR2 are KGHSH and LQKENI. The CDR3 is made up of 14 amino acids. CDR3 sequence (DNA): TGTGCCAGCTCACCAACGCGCGGGCGGACTGAAGCTTTCTTT. It yields the protein CASSPTRGRTEAFF.

This clone was detected many times. For the CDR3, the DNA is TGTGCCAGCAGCCAAGATTGGAGTAGCGGGGCCATCGATGAGCAGTTCTTC. It codes for CASSQDWSSGAIDEQFF. The chain has TRBV4-2 and TRBJ2-1, with 8 nucleotides matching TRBD2. This CDR3 region has 17 residues. The germline V gene encodes CDR1 LGHNA and CDR2 YNFKEQ. The V gene end was trimmed by 0 bases and the J gene end by 8 bases; junction bases not matched to a gene: 12.

This chain uses TRBV5-4 with TRBJ2-7, with D tentatively TRBD2 (7 bases). The CDR3 has 13 amino acids. V lost 4 bases and J lost 6, with 14 bases in between. Germline CDR1 and CDR2: SGHNT and YYREEE (reference sequence). This CDR3 reads CASSSQRDTEQYF. CDR3 in DNA: TGTGCCAGCAGCAGCCAGCGGGACACCGAGCAGTACTTC. Full variable domain (missing parts from reference TRBV5-4 and TRBJ2-7): ETGVTQSPTHLIKTRGQQVTLRCSSQSGHNTVSWYQQALGQGPQFIFQYYREEENGRGNFPPRFSGLQFPNYSSELNVNALELDDSALYLCASSSQRDTEQYFGPGTRLTVT.

V is TRBV5-6 and J is TRBJ1-5, with unresolved D. V was clipped by 4 bases and J by 4 bases, with 12 bases between them. The germline V gene encodes CDR1 SGHDT and CDR2 YYEEEE. This CDR3 region has 14 residues. The CDR3 sequence: CASSKLTGNQPQHF. CDR3 in DNA: TGTGCCAGCAGCAAACTGACCGGGAATCAGCCCCAGCATTTT. The variable domain in full, completed from reference TRBV5-6 and TRBJ1-5, reads DAGVTQSPTHLIKTRGQQVTLRCSPKSGHDTVSWYQQALGQGPQFIFQYYEEEERQRGNFPDRFSGHQFPNYSSELNVNALLLGDSALYLCASSKLTGNQPQHFGDGTRLSIL.